This T cell receptor (beta chain) comes out of a study of identical twins. Germline V gene data show CDR1 as ENHRY and CDR2 as SYGVKD. The CDR3 length is 12 residues. Trimming shortened V by 10 bases and J by 3 bases, and 11 bases separated the two germline ends. About this clonotype itself: Its antigen is undetermined.

TCRdb itself ran the 5' RACE reads through MiXCR, one entry per CDR3 protein. The sample records about 890,000 distinct CDR3 sequences, 9% to 15% being singletons. Healthy Caucasians alone served as donors. Findings and limits, study-wide: Cross-sectional statistical analysis, not tracking of the same donors, underpinned the conclusions. While abundant cord blood beta clonotypes carried fewer insertions, memory repertoires showed no such pattern. The authors noted that invariant MAIT and iNKT cells could partly confound zero-insertion analyses.

In addition, the sample was reused for a study of yellow fever vaccine responses in identical twins.

The TCR comes from a woman between 18 and 29 years old in good health. This chain connects TRBV10-3 to TRBJ2-3, with D perhaps TRBD2 (6 bases). Input material: PBMCs. Written as DNA, the CDR3 is TGTGCCACCGTTGGGGGGACAGATACGCAGTATTTT. Translated, it gives CATVGGTDTQYF.